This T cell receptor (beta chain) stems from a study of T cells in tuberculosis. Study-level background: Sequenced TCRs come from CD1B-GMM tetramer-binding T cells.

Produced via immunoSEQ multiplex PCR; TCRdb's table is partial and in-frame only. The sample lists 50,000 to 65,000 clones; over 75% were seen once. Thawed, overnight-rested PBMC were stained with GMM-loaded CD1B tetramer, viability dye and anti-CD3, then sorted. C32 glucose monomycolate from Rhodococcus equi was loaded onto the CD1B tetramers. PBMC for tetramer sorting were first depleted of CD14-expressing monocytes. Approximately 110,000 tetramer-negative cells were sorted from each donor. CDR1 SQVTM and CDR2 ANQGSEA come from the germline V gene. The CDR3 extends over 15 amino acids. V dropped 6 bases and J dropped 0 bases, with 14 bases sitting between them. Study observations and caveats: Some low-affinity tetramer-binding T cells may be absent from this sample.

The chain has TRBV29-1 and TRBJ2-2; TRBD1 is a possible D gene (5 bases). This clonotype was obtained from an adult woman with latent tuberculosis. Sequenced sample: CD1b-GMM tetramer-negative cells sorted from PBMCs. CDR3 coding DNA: TGCAGCGTCACAGGTAAAGGGGCGAACACCGGGGAGCTGTTTTTT. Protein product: CSVTGKGANTGELFF.